The rows below give T cell receptor beta chains drawn from one sample of a study of shared clonotypes between healthy human individuals. Assay: immunoSEQ multiplex PCR; the TCRdb copy retains only in-frame clones and omits some. The table has over 850,000 clones, 70% to 80% seen once. The sample taken for sequencing was memory CD4+ T cells from PBMCs. These receptors were collected from a man younger than 35 in good health. Some clones in this sample may be carry-over from other donors' samples. The CDR3 runs from the conserved cysteine through the conserved F or W. D genes are given only for firm matches. The listing skips clone size in some rows; elsewhere it reads once, few, many or a size class.

J | V | size | length | D | CDR3 | DNA
TRBJ2-5 | TRBV28 | NA | 16 | TRBD2 | CASSWESAGDLETQYF | TGTGCCAGCAGTTGGGAGAGTGCGGGAGATCTGGAGACCCAGTACTTC
TRBJ1-3 | TRBV5-4 | NA | 16 | NA | CASSLDLGVLGNTIYF | TGTGCCAGCAGCTTAGACTTGGGGGTTTTAGGAAACACCATATATTTT
TRBJ1-1 | TRBV9 | NA | 13 | NA | CASSPRPNTEAFF | TGTGCCAGCAGCCCTAGGCCGAACACTGAAGCTTTCTTT
TRBJ2-4 | TRBV18 | NA | 15 | NA | CASSPGGRAKNIQYF | TGTGCCAGCTCTCCCGGAGGACGAGCCAAAAACATTCAGTACTTC
TRBJ2-2 | TRBV27 | NA | 13 | NA | CASSFSNTGELFF | TGTGCCAGCAGTTTTTCGAACACCGGGGAGCTGTTTTTT
TRBJ1-5 | TRBV5-1 | few | 13 | NA | CASSLDGFQPQHF | TGCGCCAGCAGCTTGGATGGGTTTCAGCCCCAGCATTTT
TRBJ2-7 | TRBV4-3 | NA | 15 | NA | CASSQDQSTAYEQYF | TGCGCCAGCAGCCAAGATCAATCCACAGCCTACGAGCAGTACTTC
TRBJ2-3 | TRBV18 | NA | 15 | NA | CASSTASVGTDTQYF | TGTGCCAGCTCGACCGCGTCGGTGGGCACAGATACGCAGTATTTT
TRBJ2-7 | TRBV6-1 | NA | 14 | NA | CASSEAPSFRDPYF | TGTGCCAGCAGTGAAGCCCCCTCCTTCCGGGACCCGTACTTC
TRBJ2-3 | TRBV5-1 | NA | 13 | TRBD1 | CASRLQGADTQYF | TGCGCCAGCAGGCTACAGGGGGCAGATACGCAGTATTTT
TRBJ1-1 | TRBV7-8 | NA | 17 | TRBD1 | CASSLRTGGIQNTEAFF | TGTGCCAGCAGCCTCCGGACAGGGGGTATCCAGAACACTGAAGCTTTCTTT
TRBJ2-2 | TRBV2 | NA | 14 | TRBD2 | CASSVGGDTGELFF | TGTGCCAGCAGTGTTGGGGGGGACACCGGGGAGCTGTTTTTT
TRBJ2-1 | TRBV1 | NA | 15 | NA | CTSSPDLRAEDEQFF | TGCACCAGCAGCCCCGATCTCCGTGCGGAGGATGAGCAGTTCTTC
TRBJ2-3 | TRBV11-2 | NA | 13 | TRBD1 | CASSTRQGGTQYF | TGTGCCAGCAGCACCCGACAGGGTGGTACGCAGTATTTT
TRBJ2-7 | TRBV7-9 | NA | 12 | NA | CASSLSFGEQYF | TGTGCCAGCAGCCTTTCGTTCGGAGAGCAGTACTTC
TRBJ1-4 | TRBV18 | NA | 13 | NA | CASSRSPDEKLFF | TGTGCCAGCTCACGCTCCCCGGATGAAAAACTGTTTTTT
TRBJ1-4 | TRBV27 | NA | 15 | NA | CASSLRTTTNEKLFF | TGTGCCAGCAGTTTGCGGACAACAACTAATGAAAAACTGTTTTTT
TRBJ1-2 | TRBV6-1 | NA | 12 | NA | CASSEATNGYTF | TGTGCCAGCAGTGAAGCAACTAATGGCTACACCTTC
TRBJ1-5 | TRBV7-2 | NA | 12 | NA | CASSLVRGPQHF | TGTGCCAGCAGCTTAGTCCGGGGGCCCCAGCATTTT
TRBJ2-3 | TRBV12-5 | NA | 14 | TRBD2 | CASGNSGSGDTQYF | TGTGCTAGTGGCAATAGCGGGAGCGGTGATACGCAGTATTTT
TRBJ2-5 | TRBV5-1 | NA | 15 | NA | CASSPDRGGIETQYF | TGCGCCAGCAGCCCAGACAGGGGAGGGATCGAGACCCAGTACTTC
TRBJ2-1 | TRBV7-2 | NA | 13 | NA | CASSLTRGDEQFF | TGTGCCAGCAGCTTGACCAGGGGCGATGAGCAGTTCTTC
TRBJ2-1 | TRBV5-1 | once | 15 | NA | CASMTGPLPYNEQFF | TGCGCCAGCATGACGGGACCCCTCCCATACAATGAGCAGTTCTTC
TRBJ1-1 | TRBV28 | many | 12 | NA | CASSLRSGKAFF | TGTGCCAGCAGTTTAAGGTCAGGGAAAGCTTTCTTT
TRBJ2-1 | TRBV28 | NA | 16 | NA | CASSFPGVRGANEQFF | TGTGCCAGCAGTTTTCCTGGAGTTCGGGGGGCCAATGAGCAGTTCTTC